This TCR beta chain was documented in a study of T cells in localized non-small cell lung cancer. Overall study results and limits: The tumor had only one region sequenced, so heterogeneity remains possible. An association was observed between higher blood T cell density and longer overall survival. Adjacent lung exhibited a median of 57 among the 100 most abundant tumor clones. It was uninvolved adjacent lung that showed the highest T cell clonality, exceeding tumor.

This clone was observed a handful of times. Its specificity is unknown. This table comes from immunoSEQ multiplex PCR, and its TCRdb copy is limited to in-frame clones, with some not included. The sample has around 83,000 clones, roughly 87% seen once. Trimming left V 5 bases short and J 4 bases short, with 14 bases between. Germline loops: CDR1 SEHNR, CDR2 FQNEAQ (reference sequence). The CDR3 is 14 residues long. This material consisted of peripheral blood, taken before any cancer treatment. The J gene is TRBJ1-1, the V gene TRBV7-9; TRBD1 is a possible D gene (6 bases). The sequence came from a man aged 40 to 70 with stage I squamous cell lung carcinoma. The CDR3 reads CASSNGEGVTEAFF. CDR3 nucleotides: TGTGCCAGCAGCAACGGGGAGGGGGTCACTGAAGCTTTCTTT.